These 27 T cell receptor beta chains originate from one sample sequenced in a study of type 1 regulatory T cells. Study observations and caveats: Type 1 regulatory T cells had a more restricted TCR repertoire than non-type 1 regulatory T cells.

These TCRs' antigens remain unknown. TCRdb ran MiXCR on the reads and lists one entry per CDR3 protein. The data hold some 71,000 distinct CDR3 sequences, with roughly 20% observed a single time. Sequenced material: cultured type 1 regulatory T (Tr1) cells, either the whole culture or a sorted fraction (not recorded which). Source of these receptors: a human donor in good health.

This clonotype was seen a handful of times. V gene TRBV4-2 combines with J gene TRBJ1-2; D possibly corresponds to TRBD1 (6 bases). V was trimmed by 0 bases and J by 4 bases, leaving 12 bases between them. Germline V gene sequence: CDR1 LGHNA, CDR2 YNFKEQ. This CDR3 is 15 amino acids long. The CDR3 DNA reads TGTGCCAGCAGCCAAGAAGGGGGGCAGGGCTATGGCTACACCTTC. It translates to CASSQEGGQGYGYTF.

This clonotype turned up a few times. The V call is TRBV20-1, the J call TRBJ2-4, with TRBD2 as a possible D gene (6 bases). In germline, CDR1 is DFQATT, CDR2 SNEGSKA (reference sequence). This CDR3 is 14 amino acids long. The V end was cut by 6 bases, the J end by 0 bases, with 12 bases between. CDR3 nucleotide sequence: TGCAGTGCCCTCCCGGGACTAGCCAAAAACATTCAGTACTTC. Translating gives CSALPGLAKNIQYF.

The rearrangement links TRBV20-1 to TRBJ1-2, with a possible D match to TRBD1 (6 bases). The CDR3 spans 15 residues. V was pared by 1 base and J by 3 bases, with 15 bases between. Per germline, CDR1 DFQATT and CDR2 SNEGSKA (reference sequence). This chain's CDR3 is CSARGWSGADYGYTF. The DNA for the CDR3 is TGCAGTGCTAGAGGGTGGTCAGGGGCGGACTATGGCTACACCTTC.

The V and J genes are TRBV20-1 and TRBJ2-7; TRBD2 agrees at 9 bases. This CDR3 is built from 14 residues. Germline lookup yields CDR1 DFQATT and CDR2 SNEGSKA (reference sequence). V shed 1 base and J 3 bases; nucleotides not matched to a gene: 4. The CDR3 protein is CSARGLAGFYEQYF. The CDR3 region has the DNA TGCAGTGCTAGAGGGCTAGCGGGATTCTACGAGCAGTACTTC.

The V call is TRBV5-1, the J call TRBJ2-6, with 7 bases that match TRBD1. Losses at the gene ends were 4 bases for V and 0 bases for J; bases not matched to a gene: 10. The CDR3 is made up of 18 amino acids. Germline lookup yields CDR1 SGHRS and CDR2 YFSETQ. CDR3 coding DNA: TGCGCCAGCAGCCGGACGGACAGGTCCCTCTCTGGGGCCAACGTCCTGACTTTC. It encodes CASSRTDRSLSGANVLTF. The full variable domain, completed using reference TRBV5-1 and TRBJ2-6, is KAGVTQTPRYLIKTRGQQVTLSCSPISGHRSVSWYQQTPGQGLQFLFEYFSETQRNKGNFPGRFSGRQFSNSRSEMNVSTLELGDSALYLCASSRTDRSLSGANVLTFGAGSRLTVL.

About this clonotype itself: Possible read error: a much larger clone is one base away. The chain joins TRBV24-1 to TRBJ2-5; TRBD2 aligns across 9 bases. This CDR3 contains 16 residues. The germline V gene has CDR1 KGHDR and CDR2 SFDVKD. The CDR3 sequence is CAASDSAGGPAETQYF. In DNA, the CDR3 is TGTGCCGCCAGTGATTCTGCGGGAGGGCCCGCTGAGACCCAGTACTTC.

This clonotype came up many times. The CDR3 bases are TGTGCCAGCAGTTCCCAGGGGAATCAGCCCCAGCATTTT. As protein: CASSSQGNQPQHF. The V gene is TRBV12-3 or TRBV12-4, the J gene TRBJ1-5; perhaps TRBD1 as D (6 bases). Trimming removed 4 bases from V and 4 bases from J, with 8 bases in between. CDR3 size: 13 residues.

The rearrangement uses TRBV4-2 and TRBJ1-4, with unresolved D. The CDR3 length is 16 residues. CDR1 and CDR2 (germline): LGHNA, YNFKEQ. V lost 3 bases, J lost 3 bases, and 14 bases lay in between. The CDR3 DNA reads TGTGCCAGCAGCCAGGTCGCAGGCGCTCCTAATGAAAAACTGTTTTTT. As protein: CASSQVAGAPNEKLFF.

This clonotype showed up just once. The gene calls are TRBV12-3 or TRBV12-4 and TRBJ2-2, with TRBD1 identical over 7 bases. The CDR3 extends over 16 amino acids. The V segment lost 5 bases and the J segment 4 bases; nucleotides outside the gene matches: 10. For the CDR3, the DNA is TGTGCCAGCAGTCCCCAAACAGGGGCCGTCACCGGGGAGCTGTTTTTT. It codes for CASSPQTGAVTGELFF.

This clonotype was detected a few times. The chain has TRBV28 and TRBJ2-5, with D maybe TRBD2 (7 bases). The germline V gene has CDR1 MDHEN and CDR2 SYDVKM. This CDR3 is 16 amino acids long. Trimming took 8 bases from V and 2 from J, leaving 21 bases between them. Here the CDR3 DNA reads TGTGCCAGCCAATTAGGGGGGGGTAGCGGGCAAGAGACCCAGTACTTC. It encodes CASQLGGGSGQETQYF.

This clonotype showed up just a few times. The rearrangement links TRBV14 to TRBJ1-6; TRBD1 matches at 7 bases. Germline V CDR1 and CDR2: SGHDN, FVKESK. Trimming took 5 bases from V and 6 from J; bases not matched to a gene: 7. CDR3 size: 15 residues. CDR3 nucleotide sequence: TGTGCCAGCAGCACCAGGTCAGGGGGTAATTCACCCCTCCACTTT. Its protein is CASSTRSGGNSPLHF.

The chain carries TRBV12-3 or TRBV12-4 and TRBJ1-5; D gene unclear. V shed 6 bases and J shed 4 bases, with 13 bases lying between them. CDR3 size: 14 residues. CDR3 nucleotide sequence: TGTGCCAGCAGGCTGACGGGAATGAATCAGCCCCAGCATTTT. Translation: CASRLTGMNQPQHF.

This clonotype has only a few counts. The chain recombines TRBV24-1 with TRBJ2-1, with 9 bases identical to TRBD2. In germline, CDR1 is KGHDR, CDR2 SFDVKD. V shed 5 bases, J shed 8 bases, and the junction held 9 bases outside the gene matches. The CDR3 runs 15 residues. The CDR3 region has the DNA TGTGCCACCAGTGTCGGAAGCGGGAGGCCATATGAGCAGTTCTTC. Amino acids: CATSVGSGRPYEQFF.

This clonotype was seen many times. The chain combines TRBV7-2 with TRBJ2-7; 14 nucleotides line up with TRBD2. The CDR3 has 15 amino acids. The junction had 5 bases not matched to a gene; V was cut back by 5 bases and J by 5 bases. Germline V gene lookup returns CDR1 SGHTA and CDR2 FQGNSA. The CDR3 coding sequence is TGTGCCAGCAGCCTACGACTAGCGGGAGGGGACGAGCAGTACTTC. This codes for CASSLRLAGGDEQYF.

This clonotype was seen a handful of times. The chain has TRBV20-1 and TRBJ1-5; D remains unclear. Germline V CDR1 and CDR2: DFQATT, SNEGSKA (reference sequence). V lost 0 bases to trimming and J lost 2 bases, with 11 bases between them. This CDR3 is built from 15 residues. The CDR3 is CSARDRSGGNQPQHF. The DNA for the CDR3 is TGCAGTGCTAGAGATCGGTCCGGGGGCAATCAGCCCCAGCATTTT.

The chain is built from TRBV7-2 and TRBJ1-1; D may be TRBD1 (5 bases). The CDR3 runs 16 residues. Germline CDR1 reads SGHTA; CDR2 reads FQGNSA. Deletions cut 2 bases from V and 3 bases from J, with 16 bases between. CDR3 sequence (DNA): TGTGCCAGCAGCTTAATCTCCGGGGGAAGGGACACTGAAGCTTTCTTT. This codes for CASSLISGGRDTEAFF.

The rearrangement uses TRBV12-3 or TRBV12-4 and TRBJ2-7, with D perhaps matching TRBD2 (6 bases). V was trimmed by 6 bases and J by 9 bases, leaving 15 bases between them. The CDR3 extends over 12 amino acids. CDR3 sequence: CASRYRDFGQYF. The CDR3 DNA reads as TGTGCCAGCAGATACCGGGACTTCGGGCAGTACTTC.

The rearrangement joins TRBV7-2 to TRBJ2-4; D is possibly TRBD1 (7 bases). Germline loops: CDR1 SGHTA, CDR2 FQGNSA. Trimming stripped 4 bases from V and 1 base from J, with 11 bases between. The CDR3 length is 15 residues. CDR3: CASSSPGGAKNIQYF. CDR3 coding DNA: TGTGCCAGCAGCTCACCAGGGGGGGCCAAAAACATTCAGTACTTC.

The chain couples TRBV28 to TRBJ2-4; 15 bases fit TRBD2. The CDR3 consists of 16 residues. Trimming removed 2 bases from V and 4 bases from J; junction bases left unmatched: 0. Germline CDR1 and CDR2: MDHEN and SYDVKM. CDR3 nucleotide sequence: TGTGCCAGCAGTTTAGGGACTAGCGGGGGGAAAAACATTCAGTACTTC. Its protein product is CASSLGTSGGKNIQYF.

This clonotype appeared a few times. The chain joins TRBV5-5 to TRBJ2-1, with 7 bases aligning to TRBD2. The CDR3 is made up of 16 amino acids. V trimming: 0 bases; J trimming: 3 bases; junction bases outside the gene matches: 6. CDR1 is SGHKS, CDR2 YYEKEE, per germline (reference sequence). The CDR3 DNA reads TGTGCCAGCAGCTTGGCGTCGGTAGCGGGCTACAATGAGCAGTTCTTC. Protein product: CASSLASVAGYNEQFF.

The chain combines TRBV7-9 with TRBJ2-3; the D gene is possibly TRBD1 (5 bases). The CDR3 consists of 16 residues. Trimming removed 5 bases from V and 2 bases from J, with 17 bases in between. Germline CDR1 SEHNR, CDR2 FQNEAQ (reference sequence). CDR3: CASSHRTPGLTDTQYF. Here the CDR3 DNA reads TGTGCCAGCAGCCACAGGACACCGGGCCTCACAGATACGCAGTATTTT.

DNA of the CDR3: TGTGCCAGCCACCAGGCCCTTAACACTGAAGCTTTCTTT. The encoded protein is CASHQALNTEAFF. The chain uses TRBV27 and TRBJ1-1, with unresolved D. The germline gives CDR1 MNHEY, CDR2 SMNVEV (reference sequence). V was cut by 8 bases and J by 2 bases, with 12 bases left in between. The CDR3 loop spans 13 amino acids.

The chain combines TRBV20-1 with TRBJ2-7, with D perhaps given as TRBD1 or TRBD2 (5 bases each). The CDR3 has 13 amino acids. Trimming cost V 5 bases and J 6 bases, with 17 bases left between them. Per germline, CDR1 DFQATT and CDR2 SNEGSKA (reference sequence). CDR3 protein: CSAFTLGVVEQYF. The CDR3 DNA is TGCAGTGCTTTTACCTTGGGGGTTGTCGAGCAGTACTTC.

The CDR3 here is CASSHRGNSPLHF. The CDR3 coding sequence is TGTGCCAGCAGTCACAGGGGGAATTCACCCCTCCACTTT. V gene TRBV27 combines with J gene TRBJ1-6; 8 nucleotides match TRBD1. V gave up 5 bases and J gave up 7 bases; unmatched junction bases: 1. CDR1 is MNHEY, CDR2 SMNVEV, per germline (reference sequence). The CDR3 has 13 amino acids.

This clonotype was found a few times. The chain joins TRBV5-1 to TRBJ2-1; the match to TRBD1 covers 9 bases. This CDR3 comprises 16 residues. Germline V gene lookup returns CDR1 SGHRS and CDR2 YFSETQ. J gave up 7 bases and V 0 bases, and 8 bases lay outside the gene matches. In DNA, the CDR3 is TGCGCCAGCAGCTTGGACGGGACAGGGTTGTCGAATGAGCAGTTCTTC. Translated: CASSLDGTGLSNEQFF.

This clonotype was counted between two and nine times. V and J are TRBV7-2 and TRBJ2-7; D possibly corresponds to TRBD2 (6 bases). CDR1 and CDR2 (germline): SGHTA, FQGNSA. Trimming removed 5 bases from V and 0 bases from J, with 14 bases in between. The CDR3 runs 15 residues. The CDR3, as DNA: TGTGCCAGCAGCCGGATCCCGGGACTCTCCTACGAGCAGTACTTC. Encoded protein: CASSRIPGLSYEQYF. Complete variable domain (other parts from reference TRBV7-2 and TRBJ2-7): GAGVSQSPSNKVTEKGKDVELRCDPISGHTALYWYRQSLGQGLEFLIYFQGNSAPDKSGLPSDRFSAERTGGSVSTLTIQRTQQEDSAVYLCASSRIPGLSYEQYFGPGTRLTVT.

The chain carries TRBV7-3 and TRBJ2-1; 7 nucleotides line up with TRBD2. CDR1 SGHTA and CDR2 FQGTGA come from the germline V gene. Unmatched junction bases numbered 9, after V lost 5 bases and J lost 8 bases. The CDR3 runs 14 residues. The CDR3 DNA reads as TGTGCCAGCAGCGAAGGACTAGTAAGGCATGAGCAGTTCTTC. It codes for CASSEGLVRHEQFF.